The 17 T cell receptor beta chains given below trace back to one sample, sequenced in a study of memory CD4+ T cells and cytomegalovirus serostatus. Some clones are missing from TCRdb's copy, which holds only in-frame ones; the method was immunoSEQ multiplex PCR. This table holds 35,000 to 45,000 clones, around 80% found once. Single viable CD3+CD4+CD8-CD45RO+ cells were sorted as the memory CD4+ T cells. The sequenced material came from memory CD4+ T cells from blood. All receptors derive from an adult in good health and CMV-seropositive.

The chain couples TRBV27 to TRBJ2-2, with D maybe TRBD1 (6 bases). V gave up 11 bases and J gave up 5 bases, with 18 bases separating them. Germline values: CDR1 MNHEY, CDR2 SMNVEV (reference sequence). The CDR3 has 14 residues. CDR3 nucleotide sequence: TGTGCCGGTGGCAGGACAGAACCTACCGGGGAGCTGTTTTTT. Protein: CAGGRTEPTGELFF.

This clone occurred once. CDR3 coding DNA: TGTGCCAGCAGCCTCATTAAAGTCGGGGGGCCCAGCTCCTACAATGAGCAGTTCTTC. The encoded protein is CASSLIKVGGPSSYNEQFF. This chain joins TRBV13 and TRBJ2-1; maybe TRBD2 (7 bases). Trimming stripped 5 bases from V and 0 bases from J, with 23 bases between. The CDR3 has 19 amino acids. Per germline, CDR1 PRHDT and CDR2 FYEKMQ (reference sequence). The variable domain in full, with the rest retrieved from reference TRBV13 and TRBJ2-1, is AAGVIQSPRHLIKEKRETATLKCYPIPRHDTVYWYQQGPGQDPQFLISFYEKMQSDKGSIPDRFSAQQFSDYHSELNMSSLELGDSALYFCASSLIKVGGPSSYNEQFFGPGTRLTVL.

The rearrangement joins TRBV4-3 to TRBJ2-7; the match to TRBD2 covers 8 bases. V lost 1 base to trimming and J lost 3 bases; unmatched junction nucleotides: 5. The CDR3 length is 15 residues. Per the germline V gene, CDR1 is LGHNA and CDR2 is YSLEER. CDR3 sequence: CASSQGTSQSYEQYF. The CDR3 DNA is TGCGCCAGCAGCCAAGGGACTAGCCAAAGCTACGAGCAGTACTTC.

The CDR3, as DNA: TGTGCCAGCAGTGCCGACAGACGCACCGGGGAGCTGTTTTTT. Protein sequence: CASSADRRTGELFF. The chain uses TRBV6-1 and TRBJ2-2, with D perhaps matching TRBD1 (5 bases). Trimming stripped 4 bases from V and 4 bases from J, with 10 bases between. Per the germline V gene, CDR1 is MNHNS and CDR2 is SASEGT. CDR3 size: 14 residues.

The rearrangement links TRBV7-2 to TRBJ1-6, with D uncertain. The CDR3 loop spans 13 amino acids. Germline CDR1 SGHTA, CDR2 FQGNSA. Deletions cut 8 bases from V and 1 base from J, with 6 bases between. The CDR3 sequence is CASAESYNSPLHF. The CDR3 nucleotides read TGTGCCAGCGCGGAGTCCTATAATTCACCCCTCCACTTT.

This chain connects TRBV5-4 to TRBJ1-2, with D tentatively TRBD1 (5 bases). Trimming cost V 1 base and J 6 bases, with 13 bases left between them. This CDR3 has 14 amino acids. Looked up from germline, CDR1 is SGHNT and CDR2 is YYREEE (reference sequence). The CDR3 region is CASSLTAVGDGYTF. DNA for the CDR3: TGTGCCAGCAGCTTGACGGCAGTAGGGGATGGCTACACCTTC.

This chain links TRBV18 with TRBJ1-2, with D unresolved. The CDR3 contains 14 residues. V was trimmed by 6 bases and J by 1 base, leaving 12 bases between them. Germline loops: CDR1 KGHSH, CDR2 LQKENI. DNA of the CDR3: TGTGCCAGCTCCCCGGCGGGGAATAACTATGGCTACACCTTC. Its translation: CASSPAGNNYGYTF.

This clone was recorded a few times. The chain joins TRBV19 to TRBJ2-7, with D hard to call. CDR3 length equals 13 residues. Per the germline V gene, CDR1 is LNHDA and CDR2 is SQIVND (reference sequence). Trimming shortened V by 8 bases and J by 1 base, and 12 bases separated the two germline ends. The CDR3 region is CASGQASSYEQYF. CDR3 sequence (DNA): TGTGCCAGTGGGCAGGCATCTTCCTACGAGCAGTACTTC. Based on the CDR3 plus reference TRBV19 and TRBJ2-7, the full variable domain is DGGITQSPKYLFRKEGQNVTLSCEQNLNHDAMYWYRQDPGQGLRLIYYSQIVNDFQKGDIAEGYSVSREKKESFPLTVTSAQKNPTAFYLCASGQASSYEQYFGPGTRLTVT.

This clone showed up just once. J is TRBJ2-1 and V is TRBV6-1; D gene uncertain. Deletions cut 3 bases from V and 10 bases from J, with 13 bases between. The V gene's germline CDR1 is MNHNS and CDR2 SASEGT. The CDR3 runs to 13 residues. CDR3 nucleotides: TGTGCCAGCAGTGACCTGTCAGAATCGGAGCAGTTCTTC. Translated: CASSDLSESEQFF.

The J gene is TRBJ1-6, the V gene TRBV4-1; possibly TRBD1 for D (5 bases). V dropped 3 bases and J dropped 9 bases, with 18 bases sitting between them. The CDR3 extends over 16 amino acids. Germline values: CDR1 MGHRA, CDR2 YSYEKL. The CDR3 sequence is CASSHNSDPGISPLHF. The DNA for the CDR3 is TGCGCCAGCAGCCACAATTCTGACCCAGGGATTTCACCCCTCCACTTT.

J is TRBJ1-1 and V is TRBV11-2; the D is unclear. The CDR3 spans 13 residues. V lost 0 bases, J lost 3 bases, and 5 bases lay in between. The germline gives CDR1 SGHAT, CDR2 FQNNGV. CDR3 region: CASSLEGDTEAFF. In nucleotides, the CDR3 is TGTGCCAGCAGCTTAGAAGGAGACACTGAAGCTTTCTTT.

The chain employs TRBV28 and TRBJ1-5, with 7 bases aligning to TRBD1. Germline CDR1 reads MDHEN; CDR2 reads SYDVKM. Trimming cost V 6 bases and J 3 bases; bases outside gene matches: 8. There are 15 residues in the CDR3. CDR3 in amino acids: CASSQRQGLNQPQHF. CDR3 sequence (DNA): TGTGCCAGCAGCCAGAGACAGGGCCTCAATCAGCCCCAGCATTTT.

This clone was seen a single time. The rearrangement uses TRBV29-1 and TRBJ2-1; 11 bases agree with TRBD2. This CDR3 is built from 16 residues. The germline CDR1 and CDR2 sequences are SQVTM and ANQGSEA. The J segment lost 4 bases and the V segment lost 6 bases, leaving 11 bases of the junction unmatched. The CDR3 region is CSVDATGTSGYNEQFF. In DNA, the CDR3 is TGCAGCGTCGACGCGACCGGGACTAGCGGTTACAATGAGCAGTTCTTC.

The J gene is TRBJ2-7, the V gene TRBV18; tentative D call: TRBD1 (5 bases). Germline lookup yields CDR1 KGHSH and CDR2 LQKENI. V lost 2 bases to trimming and J lost 2 bases, with 10 bases between them. The CDR3 is 14 amino acids. CDR3 sequence (DNA): TGTGCCAGCTCACCAGGGGCAGGGCCCTACGAGCAGTACTTC. It codes for CASSPGAGPYEQYF.

This chain connects TRBV29-1 to TRBJ2-7; D perhaps matches TRBD1 (6 bases). This CDR3 contains 13 residues. The germline gives CDR1 SQVTM, CDR2 ANQGSEA. Trimming pared 4 bases from V and 2 bases from J, leaving 12 bases between. CDR3 amino acids: CSVAPGTTYEQYF. The CDR3, as DNA: TGCAGCGTTGCCCCGGGGACAACCTACGAGCAGTACTTC.

The chain uses TRBV27 and TRBJ1-2; maybe TRBD1 (6 bases). Germline V gene sequence: CDR1 MNHEY, CDR2 SMNVEV (reference sequence). The V end lost 2 bases, the J end lost 4 bases, and 20 bases lay between the germline ends. The CDR3 length is 17 residues. CDR3: CASSLAPSTGILYGYTF. In nucleotides, the CDR3 is TGTGCCAGCAGTTTAGCCCCTTCGACAGGCATACTCTATGGCTACACCTTC.

V gene TRBV6-1 combines with J gene TRBJ1-5; 7 bases fit TRBD1. CDR1 MNHNS and CDR2 SASEGT come from the germline V gene. The CDR3 has 13 residues. The junction had 5 bases not matched to a gene; V was cut back by 6 bases and J by 6 bases. This chain's CDR3 is CASSQGQPQPQHF. The CDR3 region has the DNA TGTGCCAGCAGCCAGGGACAGCCTCAGCCCCAGCATTTT.